What follows describes a single T cell receptor (beta chain). Seattle's enrolled individuals joined amid active infection and were then monitored longitudinally. V was pared by 4 bases and J by 3 bases, with 11 bases between. The CDR3 length is 15 residues. Germline V gene lookup returns CDR1 SGHRS and CDR2 YFSETQ. The data were obtained in a study of blood T cell repertoires in COVID-19. TCRdb's copy holds only in-frame clones and misses some; the assay was immunoSEQ multiplex PCR. The sample records about 210,000 clones, 65% to 90% being singletons. The receptor comes from a woman in her 70s with COVID-19, enrolled during active disease. Source material: peripheral blood. This sequence joins TRBV5-1 and TRBJ1-6; D is perhaps TRBD1 (5 bases). This CDR3 reads CASSLGGDYNSPLHF. DNA of the CDR3: TGCGCCAGCAGCCTCGGGGGGGACTATAATTCACCCCTCCACTTT.